This T cell receptor (beta chain) is from a study of vaccination and CD4 T cells after COVID-19. For the study at large: Cultures that served as controls received a CEFX pool, an HIV-1 Nef pool, or no peptide.

The CDR3 sequence is 16 residues long. V lost 5 bases, J lost 6 bases, and 20 bases lay in between. Per the germline V gene, CDR1 is MNHNS and CDR2 is SASEGT. As regards this clonotype: Its antigen is undetermined.

Regarding the study as a whole: Among reactive clones from convalescent patients, a median about 90% appeared only post-vaccination.

An Oncomine TCR Beta short-read assay was used to sequence the DNA from cultured CD4+ T cells. In TCRdb, the PCR reads were re-called with MiXCR into one record per CDR3 protein. Of some 12,000 distinct CDR3 sequences in the sample, around 30% were seen once. Specified treatment: approximately 10-day PBMC culture with coronavirus spike peptide pools or control peptides (ViraFEST assay). ViraFEST enlarged antigen-specific T cell populations with peptide pools and afterwards sequenced TCRs. The material sequenced was cultured CD4+ T cells from blood. The TCR sequence derives from a human donor with COVID-19. The chain has TRBV6-1 and TRBJ2-1; D is uncertain. CDR3 DNA: TGTGCCAGCAGTACGTCCGGGCTGACATCCGCCAATGAGCAGTTCTTC. This codes for CASSTSGLTSANEQFF.